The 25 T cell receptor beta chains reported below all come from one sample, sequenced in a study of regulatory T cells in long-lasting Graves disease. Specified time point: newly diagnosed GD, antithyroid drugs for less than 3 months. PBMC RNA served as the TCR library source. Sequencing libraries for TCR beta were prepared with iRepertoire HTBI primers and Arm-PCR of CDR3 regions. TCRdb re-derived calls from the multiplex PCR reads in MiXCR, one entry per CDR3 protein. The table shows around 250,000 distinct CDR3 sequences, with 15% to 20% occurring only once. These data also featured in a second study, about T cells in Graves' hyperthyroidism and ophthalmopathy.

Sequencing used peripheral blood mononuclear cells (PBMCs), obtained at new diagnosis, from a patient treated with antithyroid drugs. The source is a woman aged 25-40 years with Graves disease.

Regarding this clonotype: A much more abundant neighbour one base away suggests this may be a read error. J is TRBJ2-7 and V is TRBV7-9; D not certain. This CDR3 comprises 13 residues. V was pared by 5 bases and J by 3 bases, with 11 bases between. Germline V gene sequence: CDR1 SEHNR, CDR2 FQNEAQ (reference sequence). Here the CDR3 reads CASSGPGIYEQYF. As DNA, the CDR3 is TGTGCCAGCAGCGGTCCTGGGATCTACGAGCAGTACTTC.

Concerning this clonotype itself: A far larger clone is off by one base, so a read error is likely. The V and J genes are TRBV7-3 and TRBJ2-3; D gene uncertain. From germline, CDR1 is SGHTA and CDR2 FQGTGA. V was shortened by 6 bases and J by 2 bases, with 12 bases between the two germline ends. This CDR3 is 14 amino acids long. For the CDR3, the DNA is TGTGCCAGCAGATTAGCCGGCATCACAGATACGCAGTATTTT. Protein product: CASRLAGITDTQYF.

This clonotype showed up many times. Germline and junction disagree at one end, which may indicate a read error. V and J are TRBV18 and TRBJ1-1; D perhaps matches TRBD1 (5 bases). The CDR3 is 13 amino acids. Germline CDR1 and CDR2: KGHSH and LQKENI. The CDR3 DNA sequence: TGTGCCAGCTCGCCGGGGGAGGGGCCTGATGCTTTCTTT. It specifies CASSPGEGPDAFF.

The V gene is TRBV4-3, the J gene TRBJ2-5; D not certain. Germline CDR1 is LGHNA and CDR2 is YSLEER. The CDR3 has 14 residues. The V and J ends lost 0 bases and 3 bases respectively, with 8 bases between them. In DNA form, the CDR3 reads TGCGCCAGCAGCCAAGATACAGCTAAAGAGACCCAGTACTTC. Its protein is CASSQDTAKETQYF.

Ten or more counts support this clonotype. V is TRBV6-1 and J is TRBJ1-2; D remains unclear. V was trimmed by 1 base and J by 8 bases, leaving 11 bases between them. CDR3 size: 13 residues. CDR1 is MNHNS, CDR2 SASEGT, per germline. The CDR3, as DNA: TGTGCCAGCAGTGAAGTAGGCTCTGGAGGCTACACCTTC. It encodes CASSEVGSGGYTF.

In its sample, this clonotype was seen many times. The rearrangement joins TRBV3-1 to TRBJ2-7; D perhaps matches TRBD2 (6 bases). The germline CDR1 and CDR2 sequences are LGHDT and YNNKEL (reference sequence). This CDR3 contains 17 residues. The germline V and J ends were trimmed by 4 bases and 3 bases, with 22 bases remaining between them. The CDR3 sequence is CASSPRREQFGFYEQYF. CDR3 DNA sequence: TGTGCCAGCAGCCCGCGGAGGGAACAGTTCGGATTCTACGAGCAGTACTTC.

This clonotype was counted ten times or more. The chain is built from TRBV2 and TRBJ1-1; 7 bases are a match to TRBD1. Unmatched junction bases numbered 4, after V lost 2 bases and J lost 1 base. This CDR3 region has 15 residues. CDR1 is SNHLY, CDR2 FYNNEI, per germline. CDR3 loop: CASSESRGRNTEAFF. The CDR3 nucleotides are TGTGCCAGCAGTGAAAGTAGGGGGCGGAACACTGAAGCTTTCTTT.

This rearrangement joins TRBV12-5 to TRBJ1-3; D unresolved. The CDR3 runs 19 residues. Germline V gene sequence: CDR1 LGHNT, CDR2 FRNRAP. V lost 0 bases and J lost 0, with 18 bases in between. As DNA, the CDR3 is TGTGCTAGTGGTTTGGTTACCCCATGGGGAGGGAACTCTGGAAACACCATATATTTT. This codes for CASGLVTPWGGNSGNTIYF.

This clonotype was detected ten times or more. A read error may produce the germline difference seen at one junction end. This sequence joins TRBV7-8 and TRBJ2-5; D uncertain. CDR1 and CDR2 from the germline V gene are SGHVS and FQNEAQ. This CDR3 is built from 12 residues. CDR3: CASNLSGETQYF. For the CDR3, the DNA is TGTGCCAGCAACTTATCTGGAGAGACCCAGTACTTC.

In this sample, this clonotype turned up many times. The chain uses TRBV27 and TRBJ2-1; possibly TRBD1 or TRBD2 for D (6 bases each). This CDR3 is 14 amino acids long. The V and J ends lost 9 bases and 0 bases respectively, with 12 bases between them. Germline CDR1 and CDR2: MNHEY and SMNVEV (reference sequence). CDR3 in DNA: TGTGCCAGTAGAGGGGGGAACTCCTACAATGAGCAGTTCTTC. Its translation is CASRGGNSYNEQFF.

Here the CDR3 DNA reads TGTGCCAGCAGCTTTCGGCGGGGGGCCAGCGATGAGCAGTTCTTC. The encoded protein is CASSFRRGASDEQFF. The J gene is TRBJ2-1, the V gene TRBV7-9, with TRBD2 identical over 8 bases. Germline assignment: CDR1 SEHNR and CDR2 FQNEAQ (reference sequence). The CDR3 spans 15 residues. Trimming took 3 bases from V and 8 from J; bases not matched to a gene: 9.

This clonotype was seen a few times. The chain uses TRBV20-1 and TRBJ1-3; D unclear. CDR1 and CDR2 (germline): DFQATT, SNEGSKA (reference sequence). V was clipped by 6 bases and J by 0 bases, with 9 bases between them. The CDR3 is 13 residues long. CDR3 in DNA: TGCAGTGCCATCACGGGCTCTGGAAACACCATATATTTT. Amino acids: CSAITGSGNTIYF.

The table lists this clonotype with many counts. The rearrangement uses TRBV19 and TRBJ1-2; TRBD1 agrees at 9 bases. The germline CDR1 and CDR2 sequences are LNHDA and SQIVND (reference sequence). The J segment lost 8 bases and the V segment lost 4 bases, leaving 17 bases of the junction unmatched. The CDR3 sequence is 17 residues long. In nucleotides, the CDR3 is TGTGCCAGTAGTAGCATGCCGGGACAGGGACAACCAGAGGGCTACACCTTC. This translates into CASSSMPGQGQPEGYTF.

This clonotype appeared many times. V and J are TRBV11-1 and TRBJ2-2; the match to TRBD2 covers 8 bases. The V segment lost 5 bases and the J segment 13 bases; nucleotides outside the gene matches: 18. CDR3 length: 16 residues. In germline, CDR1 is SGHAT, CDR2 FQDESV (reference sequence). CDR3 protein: CASSQSGAGGPTTLFF. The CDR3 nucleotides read TGTGCCAGCAGCCAAAGTGGGGCGGGGGGCCCGACGACGCTGTTTTTT.

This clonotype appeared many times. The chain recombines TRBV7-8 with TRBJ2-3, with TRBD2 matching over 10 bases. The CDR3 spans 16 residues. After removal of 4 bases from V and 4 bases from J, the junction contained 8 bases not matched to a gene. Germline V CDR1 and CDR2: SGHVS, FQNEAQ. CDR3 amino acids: CASSSSKRGGPDTQYF. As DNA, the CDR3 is TGTGCCAGCAGCTCCTCGAAGCGGGGGGGCCCAGATACGCAGTATTTT.

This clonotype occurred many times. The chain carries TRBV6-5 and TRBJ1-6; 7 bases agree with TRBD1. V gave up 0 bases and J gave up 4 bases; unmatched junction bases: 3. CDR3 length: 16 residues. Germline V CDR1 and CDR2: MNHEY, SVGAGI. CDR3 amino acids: CASSYSKQGYNSPLHF. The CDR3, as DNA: TGTGCCAGCAGTTACTCGAAACAGGGGTATAATTCACCCCTCCACTTT.

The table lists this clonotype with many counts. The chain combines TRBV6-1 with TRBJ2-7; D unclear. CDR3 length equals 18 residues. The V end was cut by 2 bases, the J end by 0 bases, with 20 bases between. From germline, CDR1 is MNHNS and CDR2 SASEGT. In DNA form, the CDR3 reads TGTGCCAGCAGTGAAAGAAATATCGACGGTGGAAGCTCCTACGAGCAGTACTTC. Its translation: CASSERNIDGGSSYEQYF.

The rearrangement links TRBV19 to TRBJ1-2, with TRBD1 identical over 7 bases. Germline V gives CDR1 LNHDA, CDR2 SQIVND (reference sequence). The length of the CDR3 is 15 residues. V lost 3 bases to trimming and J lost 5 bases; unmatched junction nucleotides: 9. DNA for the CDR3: TGTGCCAGTAGTATCGGGACAGAATTTTCTTATGGCTACACCTTC. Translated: CASSIGTEFSYGYTF.

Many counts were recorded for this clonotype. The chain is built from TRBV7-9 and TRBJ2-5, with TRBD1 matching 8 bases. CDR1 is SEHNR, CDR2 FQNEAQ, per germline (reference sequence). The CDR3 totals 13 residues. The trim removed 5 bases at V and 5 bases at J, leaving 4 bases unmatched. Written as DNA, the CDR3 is TGTGCCAGCAGCGGACAGGGTTTGGAGACCCAGTACTTC. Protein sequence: CASSGQGLETQYF.

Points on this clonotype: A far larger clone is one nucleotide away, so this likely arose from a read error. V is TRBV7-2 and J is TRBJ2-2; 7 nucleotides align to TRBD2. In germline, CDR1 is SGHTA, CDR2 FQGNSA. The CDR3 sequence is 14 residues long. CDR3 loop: CASSTGTNTGGLFF. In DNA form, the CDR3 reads TGTGCCAGCAGCACGGGGACTAACACCGGGGGGCTGTTTTTT.

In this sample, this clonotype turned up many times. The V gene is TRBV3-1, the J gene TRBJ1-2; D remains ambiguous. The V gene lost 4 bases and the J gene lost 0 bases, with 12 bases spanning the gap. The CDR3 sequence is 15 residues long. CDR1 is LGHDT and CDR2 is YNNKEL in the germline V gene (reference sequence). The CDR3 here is CASSPGRRSNYGYTF. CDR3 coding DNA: TGTGCCAGCAGCCCCGGACGTCGGTCTAACTATGGCTACACCTTC.

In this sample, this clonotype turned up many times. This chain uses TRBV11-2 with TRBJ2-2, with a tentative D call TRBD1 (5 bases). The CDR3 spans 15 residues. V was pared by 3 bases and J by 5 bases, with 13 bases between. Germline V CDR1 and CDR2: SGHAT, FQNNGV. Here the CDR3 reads CASSFLWTSTGELFF. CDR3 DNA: TGTGCCAGCAGCTTCTTATGGACAAGTACCGGGGAGCTGTTTTTT. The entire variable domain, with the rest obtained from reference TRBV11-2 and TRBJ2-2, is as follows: EAGVAQSPRYKIIEKRQSVAFWCNPISGHATLYWYQQILGQGPKLLIQFQNNGVVDDSQLPKDRFSAERLKGVDSTLKIQPAKLEDSAVYLCASSFLWTSTGELFFGEGSRLTVL.

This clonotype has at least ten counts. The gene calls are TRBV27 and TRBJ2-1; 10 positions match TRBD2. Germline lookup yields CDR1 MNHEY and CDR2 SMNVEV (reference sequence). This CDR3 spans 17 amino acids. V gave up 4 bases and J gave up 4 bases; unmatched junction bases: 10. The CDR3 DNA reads TGTGCCAGCAGTTCAGGGTTAGCGGGGGGAGATTACAATGAGCAGTTCTTC. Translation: CASSSGLAGGDYNEQFF.

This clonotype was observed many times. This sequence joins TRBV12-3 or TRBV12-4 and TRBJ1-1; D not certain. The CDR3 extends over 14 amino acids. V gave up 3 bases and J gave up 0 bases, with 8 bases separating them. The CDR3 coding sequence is TGTGCCAGCAGTTTGAGGCACATGAACACTGAAGCTTTCTTT. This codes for CASSLRHMNTEAFF.

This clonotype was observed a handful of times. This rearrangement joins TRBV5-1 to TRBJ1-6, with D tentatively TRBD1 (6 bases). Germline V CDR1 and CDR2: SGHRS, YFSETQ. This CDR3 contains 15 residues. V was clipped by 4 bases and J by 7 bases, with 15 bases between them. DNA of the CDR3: TGCGCCAGCAGCCACTACAGGGTCGAGAATTCACCCCTCCACTTT. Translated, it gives CASSHYRVENSPLHF. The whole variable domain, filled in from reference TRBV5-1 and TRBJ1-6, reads KAGVTQTPRYLIKTRGQQVTLSCSPISGHRSVSWYQQTPGQGLQFLFEYFSETQRNKGNFPGRFSGRQFSNSRSEMNVSTLELGDSALYLCASSHYRVENSPLHFGNGTRLTVT.